This entry is about one TCR beta chain. The target antigen is unknown. The data originate from a study of shared clonotypes between healthy human individuals. Study results and caveats: A small donor pool kept down the genetic and exposure-history diversity that was represented.

Clones were read by immunoSEQ multiplex PCR, and TCRdb kept only the in-frame ones, dropping some. Of 2 million to 3 million clones listed, 85% to 95% are singletons. The CDR3 has 13 amino acids. Trimming took 3 bases from V and 13 from J, leaving 15 bases between them. Germline V gives CDR1 MDHEN, CDR2 SYDVKM. The genes are TRBV28 and TRBJ1-4, with no clear D. The sample taken for sequencing was naive CD4+ T cells sorted from blood. Subset: CD45RA+ positively selected. The sequence was obtained from a man aged 18-30 years in good health. The CDR3 loop reads CASSFADRTRLFF. The CDR3 nucleotides are TGTGCCAGCAGTTTTGCCGACCGTACTAGACTGTTTTTT.